This TCR beta chain was captured in a study of T-cell reconstitution after alpha-beta-depleted transplantation in children. The CDR3 sequence is 14 residues long. The junction had 7 bases not matched to a gene; V was cut back by 5 bases and J by 4 bases. Germline-derived CDR1 and CDR2 are MGHRA and YSYEKL. Unique molecular identifiers tagged the TCRbeta library. Each CDR3 protein is one row after TCRdb ran MiXCR on the PCR reads. The profile shows over 150,000 distinct CDR3 sequences, roughly 6.5% of them singletons. Many counts were recorded for this clonotype. The antigen is undetermined. Notes on the study in general: Surviving recipient cells, namely T cells and thymic progenitors, were the source of high day-60 TCRbeta diversity in some patients. It was reported that alpha-beta T cells came from several hundred expanded graft clones (about two months after transplant).

This clonotype originated in a girl in the first two years of life with combined immunodeficiency, due to receive a stem cell transplant. The sample was PBMCs, taken before TCRalphabeta/CD19-depleted stem cell transplant. This sequence joins TRBV4-1 and TRBJ1-2; 7 nucleotides match TRBD1. The CDR3 sequence is CASSENGQAYGYTF. As DNA, the CDR3 is TGCGCCAGCAGCGAAAATGGACAGGCCTATGGCTACACCTTC.